This passage covers 15 T cell receptor delta chains from one sample sequenced in a study of gamma-delta chains in newborns, infants, children. TCRdb re-called the reads via CATT. Of fewer than 12,000 delta-chain clones detected, approximately 8.3% appear once; the ten largest clones hold roughly 8.6%. The sequenced sample consisted of blood. These receptors came from a child who was a newborn, infant or young child, either healthy, febrile or measles-vaccinated (not recorded which).

In this sample, this clone turned up a few times. Other DNA sequences in this sample translate to the same CDR3. The chain combines TRDV2 with TRDJ3; TRDD3 matches at 9 bases. The CDR3 length is 17 residues. Trimming removed 4 bases from V and 0 bases from J; junction bases left unmatched: 3. Germline V gives CDR1 GEAIGNYY, CDR2 EKD. CDR3 nucleotides: TGTGCCTGTGAATACTGGGGGAGCTCCTGGGACACCCGACAGATGTTTTTC. Its protein is CACEYWGSSWDTRQMFF.

This clone appeared a few times. This chain joins TRDV2 and TRDJ3; D might be TRDD3 (6 bases). Germline V gene data show CDR1 as GEAIGNYY and CDR2 as EKD. V lost 3 bases, J lost 0 bases, and 14 bases lay in between. This CDR3 contains 18 residues. The CDR3 DNA sequence: TGTGCCTGTGACCCGTGGGGGCCCAGCTCCTGGGACACCCGACAGATGTTTTTC. The encoded protein is CACDPWGPSSWDTRQMFF.

With regard to this clone: A far larger clone is off by one base, so a read error is likely. This chain links TRDV1 with TRDJ1, with 8 bases matching TRDD3. From germline, CDR1 is TSWWSYY and CDR2 QGS. J lost 3 bases, V lost 1 base, and 19 bases had no gene match. This CDR3 comprises 20 residues. The CDR3 coding sequence is TGTGCTCTTGGGGAACCTCCGGTCCCCGGTACTTGGGGATACCCCGATAAACTCATCTTT. The encoded protein is CALGEPPVPGTWGYPDKLIF.

Comments on this clone: With a far larger clone one base away, a read error is the likely cause. Other DNA variants within this sample encode the same CDR3. The V call is TRDV2, the J call TRDJ1; 11 nucleotides align to TRDD3. Germline lookup yields CDR1 GEAIGNYY and CDR2 EKD. The CDR3 consists of 16 residues. The CDR3 nucleotides are TGTGCCTGTGACCAACTGGGGGATAGAGGAACCGATAAACTCATCTTC. It encodes CACDQLGDRGTDKLIF.

This clone was counted between two and nine times. The TCRdb protein comes from a much larger clone and disagrees with this DNA's translation at residue 3, likely due to a read error; the protein given here is derived from the DNA. V and J are TRDV2 and TRDJ1, with 13 bases fitting TRDD3. This CDR3 is 19 amino acids long. Germline V lookup: CDR1 GEAIGNYY, CDR2 EKD. DNA for the CDR3: TGTGCCAGTGACCCTGTACTGGGGGATACGCGACGGAACACCGATAAACTCATCTTT. Translated, it gives CASDPVLGDTRRNTDKLIF.

This clone was counted a few times. Since a much larger clone is just one base distant, this may be a read error. Other DNA sequences in this specimen translate into the identical CDR3. This rearrangement joins TRDV2 to TRDJ1; possibly TRDD2 for D (5 bases). Trimming left V 0 bases short and J 0 bases short, with 16 bases between. The CDR3 runs to 17 residues. The germline V gene has CDR1 GEAIGNYY and CDR2 EKD. Here the CDR3 reads CACDTVSLPENTDKLIF. For the CDR3, the DNA is TGTGCCTGTGACACCGTTTCCTTACCAGAGAACACCGATAAACTCATCTTT.

This clone has only a few counts. The chain recombines TRDV2 with TRDJ3; 9 bases match TRDD3. Trimming cost V 3 bases and J 0 bases; bases outside gene matches: 8. Germline CDR1 GEAIGNYY, CDR2 EKD. The CDR3 spans 19 residues. The DNA of the CDR3 is TGTGCCTGTGACTTACTGGGGGAGTCGTCCTCCTGGGACACCCGACAGATGTTTTTC. Translation gives CACDLLGESSSWDTRQMFF.

This clone came up a few times. The genes are TRDV2 and TRDJ1, with 11 bases fitting TRDD3. Germline-derived CDR1 and CDR2 are GEAIGNYY and EKD. V lost 3 bases and J lost 3; bases outside the gene matches: 8. This CDR3 has 16 residues. CDR3 sequence: CACDSLTGGYPDKLIF. Here the CDR3 DNA reads TGTGCCTGTGACTCATTAACTGGGGGATATCCCGATAAACTCATCTTT.

The chain has TRDV2 and TRDJ1; D may be TRDD3 (6 bases). V lost 0 bases and J 0 bases, leaving 16 bases between the germline ends. CDR1 GEAIGNYY and CDR2 EKD come from the germline V gene. CDR3 size: 17 residues. As DNA, the CDR3 is TGTGCCTGTGACACCCTACTGGGAGGGGACTACACCGATAAACTCATCTTT. Protein: CACDTLLGGDYTDKLIF.

By share, this clone counts as medium-sized. This CDR3 is also generated by other DNA sequences in the sample. J is TRDJ1 and V is TRDV2, with 8 nucleotides matching TRDD3. CDR1 is GEAIGNYY, CDR2 EKD, per germline. The CDR3 totals 18 residues. V gave up 0 bases and J gave up 3 bases; unmatched junction bases: 14. In DNA, the CDR3 is TGTGCCTGTGACACCGTGCGGGATACGCGGACAGGGCCCGATAAACTCATCTTT. Its translation: CACDTVRDTRTGPDKLIF.

This clone is termed medium-sized. Other DNA sequences in the same sample also yield this CDR3. The chain couples TRDV2 to TRDJ1; TRDD3 matches at 7 bases. The CDR3 is 19 amino acids. Germline V CDR1 and CDR2: GEAIGNYY, EKD. The J segment lost 0 bases and the V segment lost 3 bases, leaving 18 bases of the junction unmatched. CDR3 in DNA: TGTGCCTGTGACTCGGTGATTGGGGGACACGCTCCGTACACCGATAAACTCATCTTT. This encodes CACDSVIGGHAPYTDKLIF.

By share, this clone counts as medium-sized (0.01 to 0.1%). The chain couples TRDV2 to TRDJ3, with 13 bases matching TRDD3. The germline V gene has CDR1 GEAIGNYY and CDR2 EKD. The CDR3 contains 19 residues. J was trimmed by 5 bases and V by 0 bases; bases with no gene match: 6. The CDR3 protein is CACDTLLGDTVRDTRQMFF. CDR3 DNA: TGTGCCTGTGACACCTTACTGGGGGATACGGTCCGGGACACCCGACAGATGTTTTTC.

There are a few counts of this clone. A junction end diverges from the germline sequence, so it may reflect a read error. The chain is built from TRDV2 and TRDJ3, with 9 bases fitting TRDD3. The germline CDR1 and CDR2 sequences are GEAIGNYY and EKD. The CDR3 is made up of 20 amino acids. The chain's CDR3 is CACDTAARGYASWDTRQMFF. The CDR3, as DNA: TGTGCTTGTGACACCGCGGCTAGGGGATACGCTTCCTGGGACACCCGACAGATGTTTTTC.

This clone is medium-sized by share. Other DNA sequences in this specimen translate into the identical CDR3. The gene calls are TRDV2 and TRDJ3; possibly TRDD3 for D (6 bases). V was shortened by 1 base and J by 0 bases, with 12 bases between the two germline ends. From germline, CDR1 is GEAIGNYY and CDR2 EKD. The CDR3 sequence is 18 residues long. CDR3 loop: CACDTGGFSSWDTRQMFF. The CDR3 DNA reads TGTGCCTGTGACACTGGGGGCTTTAGCTCCTGGGACACCCGACAGATGTTTTTC.

This chain uses TRDV1 with TRDJ1; 8 bases are a match to TRDD2. The J segment lost 2 bases and the V segment lost 3 bases, leaving 17 bases of the junction unmatched. CDR3 length: 19 residues. The germline CDR1 and CDR2 sequences are TSWWSYY and QGS. DNA for the CDR3: TGTGCTCTTGGGGACCAAGGCCTTCCTAAGGGGTACTGGACCGATAAACTCATCTTT. Protein product: CALGDQGLPKGYWTDKLIF.